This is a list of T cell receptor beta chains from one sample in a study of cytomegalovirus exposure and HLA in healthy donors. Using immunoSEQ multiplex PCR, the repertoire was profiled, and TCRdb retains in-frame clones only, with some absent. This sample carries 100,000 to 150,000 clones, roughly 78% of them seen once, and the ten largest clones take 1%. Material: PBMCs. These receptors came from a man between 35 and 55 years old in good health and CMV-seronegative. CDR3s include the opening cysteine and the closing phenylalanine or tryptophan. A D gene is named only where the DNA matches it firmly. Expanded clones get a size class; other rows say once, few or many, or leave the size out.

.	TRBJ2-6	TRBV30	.	CAWRSKGGGWGANVLTF	TGTGCCTGGAGAAGTAAAGGAGGAGGGTGGGGGGCCAACGTCCTGACTTTC
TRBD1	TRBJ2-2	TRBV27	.	CASRDRGRGELFF	TGTGCCAGCAGGGACAGGGGGCGCGGGGAGCTGTTTTTT
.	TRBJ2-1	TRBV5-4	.	CASSLGQSSYNEQFF	TGTGCCAGCAGCTTAGGACAGAGCTCCTACAATGAGCAGTTCTTC
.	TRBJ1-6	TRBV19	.	CASSIGTPWGTLHF	TGTGCCAGCTCCATCGGGACACCTTGGGGGACCCTCCACTTT
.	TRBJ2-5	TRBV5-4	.	CASSPGFQETQYF	TGTGCCAGCAGTCCGGGGTTTCAAGAGACCCAGTACTTC
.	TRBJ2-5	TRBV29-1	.	CSEGEGETQYF	TGCAGCGAGGGAGAGGGAGAGACCCAGTACTTC
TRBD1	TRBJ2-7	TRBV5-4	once	CASSLMTGPYEQYF	TGTGCCAGCAGCTTGATGACAGGGCCTTACGAGCAGTACTTC
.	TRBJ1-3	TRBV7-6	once	CASSLRSTSSGNTIYF	TGTGCCAGCAGCTTAAGGAGTACCAGCTCTGGAAACACCATATATTTT
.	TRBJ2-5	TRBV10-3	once	CATGTGETQYF	TGTGCCACCGGGACTGGGGAGACCCAGTACTTC
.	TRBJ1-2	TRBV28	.	CASSLVLGGGGYTF	TGTGCCAGCAGTTTAGTTCTTGGGGGAGGTGGCTACACCTTC
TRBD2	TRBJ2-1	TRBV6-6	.	CASSEPGTSYEQFF	TGTGCCAGCAGTGAGCCCGGGACTAGCTATGAGCAGTTCTTC
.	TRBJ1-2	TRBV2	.	CASSETVYYGYTF	TGTGCCAGCAGTGAAACGGTCTACTATGGCTACACCTTC
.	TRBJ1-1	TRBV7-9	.	CASSSWQGRESVSGTEAFF	TGTGCCAGCAGCTCGTGGCAGGGGAGGGAGTCGGTGTCGGGGACTGAAGCTTTCTTT
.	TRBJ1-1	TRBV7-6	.	CASSLAFQGNTEAFF	TGTGCCAGCAGCTTAGCTTTCCAGGGGAACACTGAAGCTTTCTTT
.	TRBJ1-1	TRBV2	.	CASRTGMNTEAFF	TGTGCCAGCAGGACGGGAATGAACACTGAAGCTTTCTTT
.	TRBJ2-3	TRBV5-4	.	CASSLPAGGGTDTQYF	TGTGCCAGCAGCTTACCAGCCGGCGGTGGCACAGATACGCAGTATTTT
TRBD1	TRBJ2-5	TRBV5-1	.	CASSLGVDRGIETQYF	TGCGCCAGCAGCTTGGGGGTCGACAGGGGGATCGAGACCCAGTACTTC
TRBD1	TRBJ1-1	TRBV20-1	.	CSGAGGNEAFF	TGCAGTGGGGCAGGGGGGAATGAAGCTTTCTTT
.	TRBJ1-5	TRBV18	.	CASSPGDHQPQHF	TGTGCCAGCTCACCAGGAGATCACCAGCCCCAGCATTTT
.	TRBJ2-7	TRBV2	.	CANNRDGGSYEQYF	TGTGCCAACAACCGGGACGGGGGATCCTACGAGCAGTACTTC
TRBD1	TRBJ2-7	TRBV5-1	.	CASSFGTGDYEQYF	TGCGCCAGCAGCTTCGGGACAGGGGACTACGAGCAGTACTTC
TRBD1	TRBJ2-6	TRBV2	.	CASSSATGAGANVLTF	TGTGCCAGCAGTTCCGCTACAGGGGCGGGGGCCAACGTCCTGACTTTC
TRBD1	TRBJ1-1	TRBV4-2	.	CASSQDRQGRPAFF	TGTGCCAGCAGCCAAGATCGACAGGGACGGCCTGCTTTCTTT
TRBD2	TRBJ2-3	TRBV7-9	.	CASSPAGGGDTQYF	TGTGCCAGCAGTCCCGCTGGGGGAGGGGATACGCAGTATTTT
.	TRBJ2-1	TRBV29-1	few	CSVVSHSIDEQFF	TGCAGCGTTGTGTCGCATTCAATAGATGAGCAGTTCTTC
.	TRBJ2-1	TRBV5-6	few	CASSLGQIIYNEQFF	TGTGCCAGCAGCTTGGGACAGATCATTTACAATGAGCAGTTCTTC
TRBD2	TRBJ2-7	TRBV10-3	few	CAIRDTSGSFYEQYF	TGTGCCATCAGGGACACTAGCGGCTCCTTTTACGAGCAGTACTTC
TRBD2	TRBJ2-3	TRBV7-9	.	CASSPSGSSTDTQYF	TGTGCCAGCAGCCCTAGCGGGAGTAGCACAGATACGCAGTATTTT
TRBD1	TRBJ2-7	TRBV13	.	CASSARDRGTYEQYF	TGTGCCAGCAGCGCCCGGGACAGGGGTACTTACGAGCAGTACTTC
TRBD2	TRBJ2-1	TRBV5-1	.	CASSLTSGSGYNEQFF	TGCGCCAGCAGCTTGACTAGCGGGAGTGGTTACAATGAGCAGTTCTTC
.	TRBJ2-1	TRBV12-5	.	CASGVGSSYNEQFF	TGTGCTAGTGGAGTGGGGAGCTCCTACAATGAGCAGTTCTTC
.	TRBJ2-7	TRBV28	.	CASTPSDRAYEQYF	TGTGCCAGCACCCCATCCGACAGAGCCTACGAGCAGTACTTC
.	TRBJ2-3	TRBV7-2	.	CASSPNYADTQYF	TGTGCCAGCAGCCCGAACTACGCAGATACGCAGTATTTT
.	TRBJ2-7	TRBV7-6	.	CASSPDSSPYEQYF	TGTGCCAGCAGCCCCGACTCCTCCCCCTACGAGCAGTACTTC
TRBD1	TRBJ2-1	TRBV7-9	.	CASSLLRGGDRGYNEQFF	TGTGCCAGCAGCCTACTCCGGGGAGGGGACAGGGGATACAATGAGCAGTTCTTC
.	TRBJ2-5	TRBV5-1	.	CASSLGGSTQETQYF	TGCGCCAGCAGCTTGGGGGGCAGTACTCAAGAGACCCAGTACTTC
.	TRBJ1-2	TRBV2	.	CASSEALGALNYGYTF	TGTGCCAGCAGTGAAGCGTTGGGAGCCTTAAACTATGGCTACACCTTC
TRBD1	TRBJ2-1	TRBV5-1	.	CASSFPTSDRATYNEQFF	TGCGCCAGCAGCTTCCCAACCTCGGACAGGGCAACCTACAATGAGCAGTTCTTC
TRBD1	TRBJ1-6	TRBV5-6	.	CASRDRAQDSPLHF	TGTGCCAGCAGAGACAGGGCTCAGGATTCACCCCTCCACTTT
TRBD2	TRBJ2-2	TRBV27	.	CASSSQAGGVDGELFF	TGTGCCAGCAGTTCCCAAGCGGGAGGGGTCGACGGGGAGCTGTTTTTT
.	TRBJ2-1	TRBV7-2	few	CASSFEGIGVNNEQFF	TGTGCCAGCAGCTTTGAAGGGATCGGGGTTAACAATGAGCAGTTCTTC
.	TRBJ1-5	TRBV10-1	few	CASSWSDNQPQHF	TGCGCCAGCAGTTGGTCAGACAATCAGCCCCAGCATTTT
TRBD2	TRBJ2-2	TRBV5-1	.	CASSLPGGRTGELFF	TGCGCCAGCAGCTTGCCGGGGGGGCGTACCGGGGAGCTGTTTTTT
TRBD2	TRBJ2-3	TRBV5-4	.	CASSLSVLAARTDTQYF	TGTGCCAGCAGCTTAAGCGTACTAGCGGCCCGCACAGATACGCAGTATTTT
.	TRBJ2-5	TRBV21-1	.	CASSKGGGLGETQYF	TGTGCCAGCAGCAAAGGGGGGGGGCTGGGAGAGACCCAGTACTTC
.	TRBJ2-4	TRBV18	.	CASSPDQGWVAKNIQYF	TGTGCCAGCTCACCAGATCAGGGATGGGTAGCCAAAAACATTCAGTACTTC
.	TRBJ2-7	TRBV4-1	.	CASSQERGTRNEQYF	TGCGCCAGCAGCCAAGAACGGGGAACTCGGAACGAGCAGTACTTC
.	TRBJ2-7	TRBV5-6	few	CASSPRPGEQYF	TGTGCCAGCAGCCCCCGCCCCGGCGAGCAGTACTTC
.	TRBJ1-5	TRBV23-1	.	CASSPTQVPGDSNQPQHF	TGCGCCAGCAGTCCAACCCAAGTTCCTGGAGATAGCAATCAGCCCCAGCATTTT
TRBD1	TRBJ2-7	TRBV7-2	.	CASSLGQGGTYEQYF	TGTGCCAGCAGCTTAGGACAGGGGGGTACCTACGAGCAGTACTTC
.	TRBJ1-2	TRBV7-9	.	CASSFPMTGSYGYTF	TGTGCCAGCAGCTTTCCCATGACGGGGAGCTATGGCTACACCTTC
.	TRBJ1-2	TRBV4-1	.	CASSQPLRGVSYGYTF	TGCGCCAGCAGCCAACCCCTCCGGGGTGTTTCCTATGGCTACACCTTC
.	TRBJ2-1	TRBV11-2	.	CASSRTPIRGEQFF	TGTGCCAGCAGCCGAACCCCAATCAGGGGTGAGCAGTTCTTC
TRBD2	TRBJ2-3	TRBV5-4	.	CASSPVSRGLAGGRTDTQYF	TGTGCCAGCAGCCCGGTTTCTCGGGGACTAGCGGGAGGGCGCACAGATACGCAGTATTTT
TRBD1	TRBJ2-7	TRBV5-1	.	CASSQGTGEVEQYF	TGCGCCAGCAGCCAAGGGACAGGGGAGGTCGAGCAGTACTTC
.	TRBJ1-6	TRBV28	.	CASSLGDRHNSPLHF	TGTGCCAGCAGTTTGGGAGACCGACATAATTCACCCCTCCACTTT
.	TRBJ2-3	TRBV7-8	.	CASSPRQETSTDTQYF	TGTGCCAGCAGCCCCCGACAGGAAACTAGCACAGATACGCAGTATTTT
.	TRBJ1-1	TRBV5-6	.	CASSLVEGTEAFF	TGTGCCAGCAGCTTGGTGGAGGGGACTGAAGCTTTCTTT
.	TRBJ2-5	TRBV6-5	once	CASRRDSGWETQYF	TGTGCCAGCAGACGGGACTCGGGCTGGGAGACCCAGTACTTC